Each of the 21 T cell receptor beta chains below was sequenced from the same sample in a study of blood T cell repertoires in COVID-19. The table came from immunoSEQ multiplex PCR; TCRdb's copy has only in-frame clones and leaves some out. The table records over 150,000 clones, about 80% of them present only once. The sequencing input was PBMCs or T cells enriched from blood (not recorded which). These receptors all come from a man between 35 and 55 years old who had recovered from COVID-19.

The chain employs TRBV6-2 or TRBV6-3 and TRBJ1-2; no reliable D call. Germline CDR1 reads MNHEY; CDR2 reads SVGEGT. The CDR3 totals 16 residues. The V and J ends lost 4 bases and 2 bases respectively, with 17 bases between them. CDR3 nucleotide sequence: TGTGCCAGCAGTTCAAAAATAGAGTATATCAACTATGGCTACACCTTC. Residues: CASSSKIEYINYGYTF.

CDR3 residues: CASSYGGFYTF. DNA of the CDR3: TGTGCCAGCAGTTATGGGGGCTTTTACACCTTC. The chain joins TRBV6-2 or TRBV6-3 to TRBJ1-2, with D maybe TRBD1 (6 bases). The germline V gene encodes CDR1 MNHEY and CDR2 SVGEGT. The ends were cut back, 3 bases at V and 11 bases at J, with 10 bases in the middle. The CDR3 is 11 amino acids.

The rearrangement uses TRBV7-2 and TRBJ1-1; D is possibly TRBD1 (6 bases). This CDR3 contains 13 residues. Germline CDR1 reads SGHTA; CDR2 reads FQGNSA. The V and J ends lost 5 bases and 3 bases respectively, with 10 bases between them. In DNA, the CDR3 is TGTGCCAGCAGCAGAAACAGGGACACTGAAGCTTTCTTT. This encodes CASSRNRDTEAFF.

This chain connects TRBV5-1 to TRBJ2-4; 7 nucleotides match TRBD1. The length of the CDR3 is 14 residues. V shed 1 base and J 8 bases; nucleotides not matched to a gene: 6. The germline V gene has CDR1 SGHRS and CDR2 YFSETQ. The CDR3 sequence is CASSLLRGTDIQYF. The DNA for the CDR3 is TGCGCCAGCAGCTTGCTAAGGGGGACAGACATTCAGTACTTC.

The genes are TRBV4-2 and TRBJ1-3; no firm D call. This CDR3 contains 14 residues. Trimming took 0 bases from V and 4 from J, leaving 7 bases between them. CDR1 and CDR2 from the germline V gene are LGHNA and YNFKEQ. The CDR3: CASSQDLEGNTIYF. For the CDR3, the DNA is TGTGCCAGCAGCCAAGACCTTGAGGGAAACACCATATATTTT.

The V call is TRBV7-2, the J call TRBJ2-5, with 9 bases lining up with TRBD1. The CDR3 runs 15 residues. The V segment lost 1 base and the J segment 5 bases; nucleotides outside the gene matches: 5. Germline V gene lookup returns CDR1 SGHTA and CDR2 FQGNSA. The CDR3 reads CASSLGGTGMETQYF. The CDR3, as DNA: TGTGCCAGCAGCTTAGGAGGGACAGGGATGGAGACCCAGTACTTC.

The chain uses TRBV6-6 and TRBJ1-2, with TRBD1 identical over 9 bases. The CDR3 is 16 amino acids. Germline V gives CDR1 MNHNY, CDR2 SVGAGI (reference sequence). The ends lost 7 bases at V and 4 bases at J; junction bases unmatched: 13. The CDR3 region has the DNA TGTGCCAGCATACGACGGACAGGGGCTACTGGCTATGGCTACACCTTC. Translation gives CASIRRTGATGYGYTF.

The chain carries TRBV18 and TRBJ2-1; the match to TRBD1 covers 7 bases. The CDR3 is 18 amino acids. Germline V CDR1 and CDR2: KGHSH, LQKENI. The V gene end was trimmed by 0 bases and the J gene end by 4 bases; junction bases not matched to a gene: 12. The CDR3 DNA is TGTGCCAGCTCACCACCTTACCGGACAGGCGGCTTTTACAATGAGCAGTTCTTC. This translates into CASSPPYRTGGFYNEQFF. Combining the CDR3 with reference TRBV18 and TRBJ2-1 gives the whole variable domain NAGVMQNPRHLVRRRGQEARLRCSPMKGHSHVYWYRQLPEEGLKFMVYLQKENIIDESGMPKERFSAEFPKEGPSILRIQQVVRGDSAAYFCASSPPYRTGGFYNEQFFGPGTRLTVL.

The chain recombines TRBV18 with TRBJ1-2, with 11 bases identical to TRBD1. Trimming cost V 3 bases and J 7 bases; bases outside gene matches: 7. CDR1 and CDR2 from the germline V gene are KGHSH and LQKENI. CDR3 size: 15 residues. The CDR3 spells CASSPGTGGNGGYTF. The DNA for the CDR3 is TGTGCCAGCTCACCCGGGACAGGGGGGAACGGTGGCTACACCTTC.

The chain couples TRBV6-5 to TRBJ2-7, with TRBD1 as a possible D gene (6 bases). V was cut by 3 bases and J by 0 bases, with 12 bases left in between. Germline assignment: CDR1 MNHEY and CDR2 SVGAGI. The CDR3 totals 15 residues. The CDR3, as DNA: TGTGCCAGCAGTTATCTGCAGGGGAGCTCCTACGAGCAGTACTTC. It codes for CASSYLQGSSYEQYF.

The rearrangement joins TRBV2 to TRBJ1-6, with D uncertain. Germline CDR1 SNHLY, CDR2 FYNNEI. The CDR3 has 12 residues. V was trimmed by 3 bases and J by 6 bases, leaving 3 bases between them. The CDR3 nucleotides read TGTGCCAGCAGTGAGAGTAATTCACCCCTCCACTTT. As protein: CASSESNSPLHF.

The chain is built from TRBV19 and TRBJ1-1; the D gene is possibly TRBD1 (5 bases). The CDR3 consists of 16 residues. CDR1 LNHDA and CDR2 SQIVND come from the germline V gene (reference sequence). The V end lost 2 bases, the J end lost 5 bases, and 18 bases lay between the germline ends. In DNA, the CDR3 is TGTGCCAGTAGTATAAGTCTTGTAACCCGGGGGACTGAAGCTTTCTTT. It specifies CASSISLVTRGTEAFF.

The chain joins TRBV7-2 to TRBJ2-3; a possible D gene is TRBD1 (6 bases). The CDR3 covers 18 residues. The V gene's germline CDR1 is SGHTA and CDR2 FQGNSA. V lost 1 base to trimming and J lost 4 bases, with 21 bases between them. The CDR3 is CASSLVSGAGTRADTQYF. CDR3 in DNA: TGTGCCAGCAGCTTAGTGTCCGGCGCAGGGACAAGGGCAGATACGCAGTATTTT.

V and J are TRBV10-3 and TRBJ2-3; TRBD2 might be the D (5 bases). With 6 bases removed from V and 2 bases from J, the gap between germline ends came to 6 bases. This CDR3 comprises 12 residues. CDR1 and CDR2 from the germline V gene are ENHRY and SYGVKD. In nucleotides, the CDR3 is TGTGCCATCAGGGACTCCACAGATACGCAGTATTTT. Amino acids: CAIRDSTDTQYF.

The V gene is TRBV5-4, the J gene TRBJ1-2; D gene ambiguous. This CDR3 has 16 amino acids. V dropped 4 bases and J dropped 2 bases, with 18 bases sitting between them. Germline V gives CDR1 SGHNT, CDR2 YYREEE (reference sequence). CDR3 nucleotides: TGTGCCAGCAGCGACCTTTCGGGAACTCTCAACTATGGCTACACCTTC. Its protein product is CASSDLSGTLNYGYTF.

The chain combines TRBV29-1 with TRBJ2-7; 7 nucleotides line up with TRBD1. CDR1 is SQVTM and CDR2 is ANQGSEA in the germline V gene. Trimming at V came to 0 bases and at J to 6 bases, leaving 8 bases not matched to a gene. CDR3 length equals 14 residues. The CDR3 here is CSVEEAGGWSEQYF. The CDR3 coding sequence is TGCAGCGTTGAAGAGGCAGGGGGATGGAGCGAGCAGTACTTC.

The chain has TRBV19 and TRBJ1-2, with TRBD1 as a possible D gene (5 bases). CDR1 is LNHDA and CDR2 is SQIVND in the germline V gene (reference sequence). The CDR3 extends over 15 amino acids. Trimming stripped 7 bases from V and 5 bases from J, with 20 bases between. The CDR3 loop reads CASILTGGKGYGYTF. In DNA, the CDR3 is TGTGCCAGTATCCTCACCGGGGGTAAGGGGTATGGCTACACCTTC. The whole variable domain, filled in from reference TRBV19 and TRBJ1-2, reads DGGITQSPKYLFRKEGQNVTLSCEQNLNHDAMYWYRQDPGQGLRLIYYSQIVNDFQKGDIAEGYSVSREKKESFPLTVTSAQKNPTAFYLCASILTGGKGYGYTFGSGTRLTVV.

The sample holds a few counts of this clone. The J gene is TRBJ2-3, the V gene TRBV2; possible D gene TRBD2, 6 bases. The V gene lost 5 bases and the J gene lost 1 base, with 10 bases spanning the gap. The germline CDR1 and CDR2 sequences are SNHLY and FYNNEI. This CDR3 spans 14 amino acids. The CDR3 is CASSPSSGTDTQYF. The CDR3 coding sequence is TGTGCCAGCAGTCCCTCTAGCGGCACAGATACGCAGTATTTT.

This clone was seen once. This chain connects TRBV19 to TRBJ2-5; D perhaps matches TRBD2 (6 bases). The CDR3 is 13 amino acids. V lost 4 bases to trimming and J lost 3 bases, with 9 bases between them. Germline CDR1 reads LNHDA; CDR2 reads SQIVND (reference sequence). DNA of the CDR3: TGTGCCAGTAGTAGAGGGAGGAAAGAGACCCAGTACTTC. It encodes CASSRGRKETQYF.

This chain links TRBV15 with TRBJ2-7; 9 bases fit TRBD2. V shed 5 bases and J 7 bases; nucleotides not matched to a gene: 3. CDR3 length: 12 amino acids. Germline V gene data show CDR1 as LNHNV and CDR2 as YYDKDF (reference sequence). The CDR3 here is CATSAGGFEQYF. The DNA for the CDR3 is TGTGCCACCAGCGCGGGGGGGTTTGAGCAGTACTTC.

This sequence joins TRBV27 and TRBJ1-6; 7 nucleotides match TRBD1. The CDR3 spans 13 residues. The junction had 7 bases not matched to a gene; V was cut back by 8 bases and J by 9 bases. Germline CDR1 and CDR2: MNHEY and SMNVEV (reference sequence). CDR3 protein: CASYRQGGSPLHF. The CDR3 DNA follows: TGTGCCAGCTATAGACAGGGTGGTTCACCCCTCCACTTT.